This TCR beta chain originates from a study of T cells in Graves' hyperthyroidism and ophthalmopathy. Using RNA transcripts as the source, TCR beta CDR3 regions were amplified. Primed by the HTBI set, a first-round RT-PCR was run on the TCR CDR3. Each CDR3 protein is one row after TCRdb ran MiXCR on the multiplex PCR reads. The data contain 50,000 to 55,000 distinct CDR3 sequences, roughly 50% of them singletons. Looked up from germline, CDR1 is LNHDA and CDR2 is SQIVND (reference sequence). CDR3 length: 13 residues. V shed 5 bases and J shed 10 bases, with 14 bases lying between them. This clonotype appeared many times. Source material for PBMCs was about 10 ml fresh peripheral blood.

The TCR was taken from a woman between 50 and 59 years old with Graves' ophthalmopathy. The source material was blood. This chain links TRBV19 with TRBJ1-4; D is uncertain. The CDR3 loop is CASSPNPGGKLFF. In nucleotides, the CDR3 is TGTGCCAGTAGTCCCAACCCAGGAGGAAAACTGTTTTTT.